Presented here are 24 T cell receptor beta chains from one specimen sequenced in a study of Ad26.COV2.S vaccination and SARS-CoV-2 variants. Only in-frame clones appear in the TCRdb table, and some are missing; sequencing was by immunoSEQ multiplex PCR. The sample carries roughly 300,000 clones, about 88% recorded once. Treatment here: over 15 received Ad26.COV2.S at low or high dose, single or two shots; about 5 received placebo; per-sample allocation not given. Collection of the samples took place on day 63 after the first injection of vaccine or placebo. The sequenced sample was peripheral blood, obtained in a trial of Ad26.COV2.S vaccine versus placebo. These receptors all come from a person aged 18-65 years who received the Ad26.COV2.S COVID-19 vaccine or a placebo.

This clone was recorded once. V is TRBV5-1 and J is TRBJ2-5; a weak D match, TRBD2 (5 bases). The germline V gene encodes CDR1 SGHRS and CDR2 YFSETQ. The V and J ends lost 0 bases and 5 bases respectively, with 14 bases between them. This CDR3 is built from 15 residues. The CDR3 is CASSLVGFGEETQYF. For the CDR3, the DNA is TGCGCCAGCAGCTTGGTTGGGTTCGGGGAGGAGACCCAGTACTTC. Looking up the rest from reference TRBV5-1 and TRBJ2-5 gives the full variable domain: KAGVTQTPRYLIKTRGQQVTLSCSPISGHRSVSWYQQTPGQGLQFLFEYFSETQRNKGNFPGRFSGRQFSNSRSEMNVSTLELGDSALYLCASSLVGFGEETQYFGPGTRLLVL.

This clone was picked up a small number of times. CDR3 coding DNA: TGCGCCAGCAGCCAAGTCAGGGACGTGATCAATGAGCAGTTCTTC. Encoded protein: CASSQVRDVINEQFF. V is TRBV4-3 and J is TRBJ2-1; D possibly uses TRBD1 or TRBD2 (5 bases each). Trimming left V 1 base short and J 6 bases short, with 13 bases between. From germline, CDR1 is LGHNA and CDR2 YSLEER. This CDR3 is 15 amino acids long.

The V call is TRBV30, the J call TRBJ1-3, with no clear D. Germline CDR1 reads GTSNPN; CDR2 reads SVGIG (reference sequence). The CDR3 totals 14 residues. CDR3 sequence: CAQADTFSGNTIYF. CDR3 DNA: TGTGCGCAGGCGGATACGTTCTCTGGAAACACCATATATTTT.

CDR3 loop: CASSYGYGYTF. In nucleotides, the CDR3 is TGTGCCAGCAGTTATGGGTATGGCTACACCTTC. This sequence joins TRBV6-5 and TRBJ1-2; no clear D gene. This CDR3 is built from 11 residues. Looked up from germline, CDR1 is MNHEY and CDR2 is SVGAGI. V gave up 3 bases and J gave up 5 bases, with 4 bases separating them.

The chain combines TRBV20-1 with TRBJ2-5; 8 bases line up with TRBD1. After removal of 3 bases from V and 4 bases from J, the junction contained 4 bases not matched to a gene. The CDR3 loop spans 13 amino acids. CDR1 and CDR2 (germline): DFQATT, SNEGSKA (reference sequence). Here the CDR3 reads CSASGTGVETQYF. The CDR3 DNA is TGCAGTGCTAGTGGGACAGGTGTAGAGACCCAGTACTTC.

The chain uses TRBV27 and TRBJ1-1; no definite D call. Deletions cut 4 bases from V and 1 base from J, with 10 bases between. Germline V gene data show CDR1 as MNHEY and CDR2 as SMNVEV (reference sequence). The CDR3 runs to 14 residues. DNA for the CDR3: TGTGCCAGCAGTTCCAATTCACGGAACACTGAAGCTTTCTTT. Protein product: CASSSNSRNTEAFF.

CDR3 coding DNA: TGTGCCAGCAGCCAGGGAACAATATCCCAAGAGACCCAGTACTTC. This sequence encodes CASSQGTISQETQYF. The gene calls are TRBV3-1 (or the pseudogene TRBV3-2) and TRBJ2-5; D is undetermined. V lost 3 bases and J 1 base, leaving 12 bases between the germline ends. The CDR3 is 15 residues long. Germline V gives CDR1 LGHDT, CDR2 YNNKEL (reference sequence).

The CDR3 DNA is TGCGCCAGCAGTGGCCCGGGACAGGGTACGGAGACCCAGTACTTC. Translating gives CASSGPGQGTETQYF. The rearrangement joins TRBV10-2 to TRBJ2-5; 9 bases align to TRBD1. V gave up 4 bases and J gave up 5 bases; unmatched junction bases: 8. This CDR3 contains 15 residues. Germline CDR1 reads WSHSY; CDR2 reads SAAADI.

The chain is built from TRBV2 and TRBJ1-4; D is possibly TRBD1 (5 bases). V lost 5 bases and J 5 bases, leaving 15 bases between the germline ends. CDR3 size: 15 residues. Germline V gives CDR1 SNHLY, CDR2 FYNNEI. In DNA form, the CDR3 reads TGTGCCAGCAGTCGGTCCGGGACGGGGAATGAAAAACTGTTTTTT. Protein: CASSRSGTGNEKLFF.

The V call is TRBV10-3, the J call TRBJ1-2; no clear D. V shed 8 bases and J shed 0 bases, with 13 bases lying between them. The CDR3 has 14 amino acids. Per the germline V gene, CDR1 is ENHRY and CDR2 is SYGVKD. CDR3 nucleotides: TGTGCCATCGGTCCGGCAGCCGCTAACTATGGCTACACCTTC. Residues: CAIGPAAANYGYTF.

The chain is built from TRBV19 and TRBJ2-7; D possibly corresponds to TRBD1 (6 bases). V was trimmed by 3 bases and J by 7 bases, leaving 16 bases between them. Germline loops: CDR1 LNHDA, CDR2 SQIVND (reference sequence). This CDR3 has 14 amino acids. The CDR3 sequence is CASSMDLGALEQYF. Written as DNA, the CDR3 is TGTGCCAGTAGTATGGATCTGGGGGCGCTTGAGCAGTACTTC.

V and J are TRBV6-5 and TRBJ1-3; no definite D call. Germline lookup yields CDR1 MNHEY and CDR2 SVGAGI. The V end was cut by 3 bases, the J end by 2 bases, with 8 bases between. The CDR3 is made up of 14 amino acids. In DNA, the CDR3 is TGTGCCAGCAGTTATGGGGTGACTGGAAACACCATATATTTT. Translation: CASSYGVTGNTIYF.

V usage is TRBV7-2 and J usage is TRBJ1-1; D is possibly TRBD1 (5 bases). V was trimmed by 5 bases and J by 1 base, leaving 8 bases between them. There are 13 residues in the CDR3. Germline lookup yields CDR1 SGHTA and CDR2 FQGNSA. The CDR3 sequence: CASSRDRNTEAFF. In DNA, the CDR3 is TGTGCCAGCAGCCGCGACAGGAACACTGAAGCTTTCTTT. Drawing the rest from reference TRBV7-2 and TRBJ1-1, the complete variable domain is GAGVSQSPSNKVTEKGKDVELRCDPISGHTALYWYRQSLGQGLEFLIYFQGNSAPDKSGLPSDRFSAERTGGSVSTLTIQRTQQEDSAVYLCASSRDRNTEAFFGQGTRLTVV.

The CDR3 nucleotides read TGTGCCAGCAGCGTAAGGGCTAGCTTAACCTACGAGCAGTACTTC. Its translation is CASSVRASLTYEQYF. J is TRBJ2-7 and V is TRBV9, with D tentatively TRBD2 (5 bases). CDR1 SGDLS and CDR2 YYNGEE come from the germline V gene. V shed 1 base and J shed 2 bases, with 13 bases lying between them. This CDR3 spans 15 amino acids.

The rearrangement uses TRBV10-3 and TRBJ2-7; D is perhaps TRBD1 (5 bases). The CDR3 contains 14 residues. Germline loops: CDR1 ENHRY, CDR2 SYGVKD. Between the trimmed V and J ends, which lost 0 bases and 6 bases, there was a span of 12 bases. The CDR3 region has the DNA TGTGCCATCAGTGAGTCTACAGGTCAGCGCGAGCAGTACTTC. The encoded protein is CAISESTGQREQYF.

The genes are TRBV12-3 or TRBV12-4 and TRBJ2-7, with D possibly being TRBD1 (5 bases). The CDR3 length is 13 residues. Trimming stripped 7 bases from V and 0 bases from J, with 10 bases between. The DNA for the CDR3 is TGTGCCAGCAAGGGTGACAGCTCCTACGAGCAGTACTTC. Protein: CASKGDSSYEQYF.

As regards this clone: Different DNA sequences within this sample yield the same CDR3. The V and J genes are TRBV28 and TRBJ1-4, with 9 positions matching TRBD1. Germline loops: CDR1 MDHEN, CDR2 SYDVKM. The CDR3 covers 14 residues. With V trimmed by 4 bases and J by 5 bases, 2 bases remained unmatched. The CDR3 DNA reads TGTGCCAGCAGTTCCGGGACAGGGAATGAAAAACTGTTTTTT. Translating gives CASSSGTGNEKLFF.

V and J are TRBV24-1 and TRBJ2-3, with a weak D call TRBD2 (6 bases). The CDR3 is made up of 16 amino acids. V shed 4 bases and J shed 7 bases, with 20 bases lying between them. Germline V gene sequence: CDR1 KGHDR, CDR2 SFDVKD. CDR3 loop: CATSDPGGTSLNTQYF. The CDR3 nucleotides are TGTGCCACCAGTGACCCGGGCGGGACCTCCCTAAATACGCAGTATTTT.

On this clone itself: A much larger clone differs from this one at a single base, so this may be a read error. Different DNA sequences within this sample yield the same CDR3. This chain uses TRBV6-5 with TRBJ2-3, with D unclear. The V and J ends lost 4 bases and 3 bases respectively, with 2 bases between them. This CDR3 has 11 amino acids. CDR1 is MNHEY, CDR2 SVGAGI, per germline. CDR3 sequence (DNA): TGTGCCAGCAGTTCGACAGATACGCAGTATTTT. This translates into CASSSTDTQYF.

In its sample, this clone was seen once. This chain connects TRBV7-9 to TRBJ1-3, with 8 bases fitting TRBD1. Germline V lookup: CDR1 SEHNR, CDR2 FQNEAQ (reference sequence). The CDR3 is made up of 17 amino acids. Germline trimming cut 5 bases from V and 0 bases from J; bases unmatched to any gene: 9. The CDR3 here is CASSGQGQSNSGNTIYF. The CDR3 nucleotides read TGTGCCAGCAGCGGACAGGGACAGTCGAACTCTGGAAACACCATATATTTT.

The chain employs TRBV7-2 and TRBJ2-4; 8 bases fit TRBD1. CDR1 is SGHTA and CDR2 is FQGNSA in the germline V gene. V gave up 4 bases and J gave up 6 bases; unmatched junction bases: 5. There are 14 residues in the CDR3. This CDR3 is CASSSQGGGNIQYF. CDR3 bases: TGTGCCAGCAGCTCACAGGGGGGAGGAAACATTCAGTACTTC.

The V call is TRBV6-4, the J call TRBJ2-2; D is undetermined. Germline CDR1 MRHNA, CDR2 SNTAGT. This CDR3 is built from 14 residues. V was shortened by 5 bases and J by 1 base, with 8 bases between the two germline ends. CDR3 nucleotide sequence: TGTGCCAGCAGTCCAGATGGGAACACCGGGGAGCTGTTTTTT. This translates into CASSPDGNTGELFF.

This chain uses TRBV5-6 with TRBJ2-6, with 8 positions matching TRBD1. Germline trimming cut 1 base from V and 2 bases from J; bases unmatched to any gene: 8. There are 18 residues in the CDR3. Germline CDR1 and CDR2: SGHDT and YYEEEE. The CDR3: CASSLFRAGGAGANVLTF. DNA of the CDR3: TGTGCCAGCAGCTTGTTCCGGGCAGGGGGCGCTGGGGCCAACGTCCTGACTTTC.

The chain uses TRBV6-2 or TRBV6-3 and TRBJ1-2, with TRBD1 identical over 8 bases. V shed 4 bases and J 4 bases; nucleotides not matched to a gene: 5. Germline-derived CDR1 and CDR2 are MNHEY and SVGEGT. CDR3 length: 14 amino acids. The CDR3 bases are TGTGCCAGCAGTTCGGCTGACAGGGGCTATGGCTACACCTTC. Translating it yields CASSSADRGYGYTF.